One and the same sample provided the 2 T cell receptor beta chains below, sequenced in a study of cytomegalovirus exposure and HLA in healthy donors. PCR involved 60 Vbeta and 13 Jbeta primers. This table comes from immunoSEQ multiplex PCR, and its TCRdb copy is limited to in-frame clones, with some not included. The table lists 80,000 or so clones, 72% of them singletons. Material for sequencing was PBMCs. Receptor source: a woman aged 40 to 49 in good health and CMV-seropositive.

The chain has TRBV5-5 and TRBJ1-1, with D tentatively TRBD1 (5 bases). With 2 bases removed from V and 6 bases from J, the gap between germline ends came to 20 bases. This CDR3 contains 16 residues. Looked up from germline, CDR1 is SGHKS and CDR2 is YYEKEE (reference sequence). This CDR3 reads CASSFPGGGGRSEAFF. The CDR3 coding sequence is TGTGCCAGCAGCTTCCCTGGTGGGGGGGGACGCTCTGAAGCTTTCTTT. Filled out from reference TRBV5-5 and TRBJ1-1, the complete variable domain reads DAGVTQSPTHLIKTRGQQVTLRCSPISGHKSVSWYQQVLGQGPQFIFQYYEKEERGRGNFPDRFSARQFPNYSSELNVNALLLGDSALYLCASSFPGGGGRSEAFFGQGTRLTVV.

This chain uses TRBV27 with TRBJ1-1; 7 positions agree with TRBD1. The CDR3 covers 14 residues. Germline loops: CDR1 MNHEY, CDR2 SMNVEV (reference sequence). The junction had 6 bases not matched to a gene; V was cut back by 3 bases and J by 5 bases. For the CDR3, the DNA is TGTGCCAGCAGTTTCAATACAGGGGAGACTGAAGCTTTCTTT. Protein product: CASSFNTGETEAFF.